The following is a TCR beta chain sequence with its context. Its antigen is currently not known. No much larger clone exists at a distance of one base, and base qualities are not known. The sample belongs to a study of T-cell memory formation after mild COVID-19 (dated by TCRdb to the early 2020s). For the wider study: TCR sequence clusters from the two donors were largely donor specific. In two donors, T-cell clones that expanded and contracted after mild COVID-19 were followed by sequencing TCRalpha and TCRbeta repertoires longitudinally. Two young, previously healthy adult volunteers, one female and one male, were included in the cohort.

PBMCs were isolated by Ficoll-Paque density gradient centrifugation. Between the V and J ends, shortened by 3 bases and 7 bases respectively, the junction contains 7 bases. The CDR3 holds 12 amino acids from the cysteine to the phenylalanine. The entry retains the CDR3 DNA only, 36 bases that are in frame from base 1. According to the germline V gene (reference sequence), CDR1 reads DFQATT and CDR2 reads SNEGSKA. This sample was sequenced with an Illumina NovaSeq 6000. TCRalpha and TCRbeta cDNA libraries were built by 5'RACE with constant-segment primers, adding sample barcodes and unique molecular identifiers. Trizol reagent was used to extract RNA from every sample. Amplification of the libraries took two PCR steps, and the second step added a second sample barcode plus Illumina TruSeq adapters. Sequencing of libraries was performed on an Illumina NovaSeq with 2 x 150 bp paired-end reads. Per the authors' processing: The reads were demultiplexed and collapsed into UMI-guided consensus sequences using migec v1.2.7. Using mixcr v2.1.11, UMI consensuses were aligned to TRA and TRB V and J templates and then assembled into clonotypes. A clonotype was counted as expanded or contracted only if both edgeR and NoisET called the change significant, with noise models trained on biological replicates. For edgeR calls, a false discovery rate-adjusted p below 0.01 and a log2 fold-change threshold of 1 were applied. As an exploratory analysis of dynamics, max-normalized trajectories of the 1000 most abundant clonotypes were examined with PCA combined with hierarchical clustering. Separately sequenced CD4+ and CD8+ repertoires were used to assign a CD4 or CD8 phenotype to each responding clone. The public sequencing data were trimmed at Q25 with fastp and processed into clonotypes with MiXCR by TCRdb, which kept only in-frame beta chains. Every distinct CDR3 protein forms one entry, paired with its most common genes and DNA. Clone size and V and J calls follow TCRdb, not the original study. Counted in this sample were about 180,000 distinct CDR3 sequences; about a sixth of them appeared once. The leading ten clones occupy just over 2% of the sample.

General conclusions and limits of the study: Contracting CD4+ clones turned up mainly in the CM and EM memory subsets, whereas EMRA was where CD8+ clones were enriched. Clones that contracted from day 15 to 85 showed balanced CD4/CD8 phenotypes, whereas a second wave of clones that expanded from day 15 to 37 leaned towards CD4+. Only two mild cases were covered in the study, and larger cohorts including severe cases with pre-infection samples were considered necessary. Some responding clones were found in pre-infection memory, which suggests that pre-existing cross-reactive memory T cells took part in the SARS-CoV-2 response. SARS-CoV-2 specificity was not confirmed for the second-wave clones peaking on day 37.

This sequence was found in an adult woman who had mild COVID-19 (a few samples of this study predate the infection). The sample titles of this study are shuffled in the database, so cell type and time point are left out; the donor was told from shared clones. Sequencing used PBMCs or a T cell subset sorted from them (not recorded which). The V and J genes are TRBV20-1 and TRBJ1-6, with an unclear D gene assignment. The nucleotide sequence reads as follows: TGCAGTGCTAGTAACGGAAATTCACCCCTCCACTTT. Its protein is CSASNGNSPLHF.